This T cell receptor beta chain was retrieved from a study of cytomegalovirus exposure and HLA in healthy donors. Study conclusions and caveats: The CMV antigen specificity of three CMV-associated chains was confirmed through in vitro analysis. Later analysis identified around 15,000 TCR beta sequences associated with HLA alleles, using a false discovery rate threshold of 0.05. Being productive about 87% or about 30% of the time was typical of most TCR beta V segments in an earlier analysis. In a later analysis, V- and J-gene trimming of beta chains associated with a DCLRE1C missense variant, replicated independently.

Germline V lookup: CDR1 LGHNA, CDR2 YNFKEQ. V shed 0 bases and J 4 bases; nucleotides not matched to a gene: 8. The CDR3 has 18 amino acids. A note on this clone: Its target is unknown.

PCR employed 60 Vbeta and 13 Jbeta primers. Sequencing was performed with immunoSEQ multiplex PCR; in TCRdb, only in-frame clones are kept and a portion is missing. Of 90,000 to 120,000 clones in the sample, about 79% were seen once. The source is a man in his sixties in good health and CMV-seropositive. Sequencing was carried out using PBMCs. V and J are TRBV4-2 and TRBJ2-2, with 10 bases identical to TRBD2. CDR3 in DNA: TGTGCCAGCAGCCAAGAATTAGCGGGGGGCCAGGGCACCGGGGAGCTGTTTTTT. This sequence encodes CASSQELAGGQGTGELFF.